Below, 25 T cell receptor beta chains from the same sample are listed, as sequenced in a study of T cells after yellow fever vaccination. Each CDR3 protein gets one entry after TCRdb re-called the 5' RACE reads with MiXCR. Among more than 300,000 distinct CDR3 sequences listed, around 7% were seen once. Sample: PBMCs, taken more than 35 days after the first yellow fever vaccination. These receptors were collected from a man between 18 and 35 years old who received the YFV17D yellow fever vaccine.

This clonotype was seen ten or more times. This sequence joins TRBV27 and TRBJ2-7; D is possibly TRBD2 (7 bases). The CDR3 has 15 amino acids. Trimming stripped 5 bases from V and 5 bases from J, with 19 bases between. Germline V lookup: CDR1 MNHEY, CDR2 SMNVEV (reference sequence). CDR3 nucleotide sequence: TGTGCCAGCAGTCCCCTGTTGGGGGGGCTCAACGAGCAGTACGTC. Encoded protein: CASSPLLGGLNEQYV.

With respect to this clonotype: This sequence may be a read error, since a much larger clone differs from it by one base. For the CDR3, the DNA is TGCGCCAGCAGCCAAGATGATTCAGGGGGCGTTACGTCACCTCTCTATGGCTACACCTTC. The encoded protein is CASSQDDSGGVTSPLYGYTF. This sequence joins TRBV4-3 and TRBJ1-2, with 8 bases that match TRBD1. CDR1 LGHNA and CDR2 YSLEER come from the germline V gene. The CDR3 has 20 residues. With 0 bases clipped from V and 4 bases from J, the junction kept 19 bases outside the gene matches.

The DNA for the CDR3 is TGTGCCAGCAGTGAATTGGGGACAGGGGCGAATTCACCCCTCCACTTT. Its protein is CASSELGTGANSPLHF. V is TRBV6-1 and J is TRBJ1-6; 10 bases line up with TRBD1. CDR3 length: 16 amino acids. The germline V gene has CDR1 MNHNS and CDR2 SASEGT. Trimming removed 2 bases from V and 7 bases from J; junction bases left unmatched: 5.

The gene calls are TRBV5-1 and TRBJ2-1, with 8 bases matching TRBD2. Germline-derived CDR1 and CDR2 are SGHRS and YFSETQ. The V segment lost 4 bases and the J segment 5 bases; nucleotides outside the gene matches: 8. The CDR3 totals 15 residues. The CDR3 loop reads CASSQVSGANNEQFF. The CDR3 nucleotides read TGCGCCAGCAGCCAGGTTAGCGGGGCAAACAATGAGCAGTTCTTC. Supplemented by reference TRBV5-1 and TRBJ2-1, the full variable domain reads KAGVTQTPRYLIKTRGQQVTLSCSPISGHRSVSWYQQTPGQGLQFLFEYFSETQRNKGNFPGRFSGRQFSNSRSEMNVSTLELGDSALYLCASSQVSGANNEQFFGPGTRLTVL.

This chain links TRBV7-2 with TRBJ1-6, with unresolved D. The V end lost 3 bases, the J end lost 9 bases, and 12 bases lay between the germline ends. The germline V gene has CDR1 SGHTA and CDR2 FQGNSA. The CDR3 has 14 amino acids. CDR3 bases: TGTGCCAGCAGCTTCATGCATCACGGTTCACCCCTCCACTTT. It yields the protein CASSFMHHGSPLHF.

The table lists this clonotype with many counts. The chain links TRBV7-9 to TRBJ2-5; 7 nucleotides line up with TRBD2. The J segment lost 1 base and the V segment lost 5 bases, leaving 10 bases of the junction unmatched. Germline CDR1 is SEHNR and CDR2 is FQNEAQ (reference sequence). The CDR3 is 16 residues long. CDR3 amino acids: CASSPTGTILQETQYF. The CDR3, as DNA: TGTGCCAGCAGCCCAACTGGGACTATCCTCCAAGAGACCCAGTACTTC.

This chain links TRBV19 with TRBJ1-1; D perhaps matches TRBD1 (5 bases). CDR1 and CDR2 from the germline V gene are LNHDA and SQIVND (reference sequence). V dropped 0 bases and J dropped 4 bases, with 15 bases sitting between them. This CDR3 is built from 16 residues. CDR3 bases: TGTGCCAGTAGTATAGAGGGGCCCGGGTTGGGCACTGAAGCTTTCTTT. Protein: CASSIEGPGLGTEAFF. The variable domain in full, completed from reference TRBV19 and TRBJ1-1, reads DGGITQSPKYLFRKEGQNVTLSCEQNLNHDAMYWYRQDPGQGLRLIYYSQIVNDFQKGDIAEGYSVSREKKESFPLTVTSAQKNPTAFYLCASSIEGPGLGTEAFFGQGTRLTVV.

This clonotype was recorded many times. The chain employs TRBV20-1 and TRBJ2-3; 11 nucleotides agree with TRBD2. V lost 0 bases and J lost 6; bases outside the gene matches: 11. The length of the CDR3 is 17 residues. CDR1 and CDR2 (germline): DFQATT, SNEGSKA (reference sequence). CDR3 residues: CSARDPGSGGAADTQYF. CDR3 nucleotides: TGCAGTGCTAGAGATCCGGGTAGCGGGGGGGCCGCGGATACGCAGTATTTT.

This clonotype was observed a few times. V and J are TRBV7-3 and TRBJ2-1, with 13 bases identical to TRBD2. V lost 3 bases, J lost 0 bases, and 11 bases stayed unmatched. The CDR3 is 20 amino acids. Germline CDR1 and CDR2: SGHTA and FQGTGA. In DNA form, the CDR3 reads TGTGCCAGCAGCTTTAGACCGGGACTAGCGGGGCCGAGCTCCTACAATGAGCAGTTCTTC. It specifies CASSFRPGLAGPSSYNEQFF.

This clonotype appeared many times. The chain combines TRBV5-1 with TRBJ2-5; D is undetermined. The CDR3 sequence is 13 residues long. V was pared by 1 base and J by 1 base, with 5 bases between. Germline CDR1 SGHRS, CDR2 YFSETQ. The CDR3 DNA reads TGCGCCAGCAGCTTGTACAGCCAAGAGACCCAGTACTTC. This sequence encodes CASSLYSQETQYF. Filled out from reference TRBV5-1 and TRBJ2-5, the complete variable domain reads KAGVTQTPRYLIKTRGQQVTLSCSPISGHRSVSWYQQTPGQGLQFLFEYFSETQRNKGNFPGRFSGRQFSNSRSEMNVSTLELGDSALYLCASSLYSQETQYFGPGTRLLVL.

This clonotype has only a few counts. The V gene is TRBV2, the J gene TRBJ1-6; D is uncertain. This CDR3 is 11 amino acids long. Trimming removed 4 bases at V and 6 bases at J, with 1 base between. CDR1 is SNHLY, CDR2 FYNNEI, per germline. CDR3 coding DNA: TGTGCCAGCAGTGGTAATTCACCCCTCCACTTT. Translating gives CASSGNSPLHF.

V usage is TRBV6-5 and J usage is TRBJ2-7; perhaps TRBD1 as D (5 bases). The germline CDR1 and CDR2 sequences are MNHEY and SVGAGI. The CDR3 runs 14 residues. V lost 6 bases, J lost 1 base, and 13 bases lay in between. The CDR3 loop is CASSYRSPSYEQYV. Written as DNA, the CDR3 is TGTGCCAGCAGCTACAGGAGTCCATCCTACGAGCAGTACGTC.

This sequence joins TRBV25-1 and TRBJ1-6; 8 bases are shared with TRBD1. CDR1 and CDR2 from the germline V gene are MGHDK and SYGVNS. V lost 4 bases to trimming and J lost 7 bases; unmatched junction nucleotides: 6. This CDR3 region has 15 residues. The CDR3 is CASSGTGTGNSPLHF. The CDR3 nucleotides are TGTGCCAGCAGTGGGACCGGGACAGGCAATTCACCCCTCCACTTT. Looking up the rest from reference TRBV25-1 and TRBJ1-6 gives the full variable domain: EADIYQTPRYLVIGTGKKITLECSQTMGHDKMYWYQQDPGMELHLIHYSYGVNSTEKGDLSSESTVSRIRTEHFPLTLESARPSHTSQYLCASSGTGTGNSPLHFGNGTRLTVT.

This clonotype was found many times. The CDR3 DNA sequence: TGTGCCAGCAGCTTGACAGGGGGCGGCGAGCAGTACGTC. Translation: CASSLTGGGEQYV. J is TRBJ2-7 and V is TRBV5-5, with 9 bases that match TRBD1. The J segment lost 6 bases and the V segment lost 1 base, leaving 2 bases of the junction unmatched. CDR3 length: 13 amino acids. Germline V lookup: CDR1 SGHKS, CDR2 YYEKEE (reference sequence).

The V gene is TRBV3-1, the J gene TRBJ2-3; D remains unclear. Germline lookup yields CDR1 LGHDT and CDR2 YNNKEL (reference sequence). This CDR3 is 13 amino acids long. With 6 bases removed from V and 11 bases from J, the gap between germline ends came to 18 bases. DNA of the CDR3: TGTGCCAGCAGTGTACAGCGAGGTCCCAGGCAGTATTTT. This sequence encodes CASSVQRGPRQYF.

This clonotype was counted at least ten times. The rearrangement uses TRBV28 and TRBJ2-4, with 11 bases lining up with TRBD1. Germline CDR1 MDHEN, CDR2 SYDVKM. Losses at the gene ends were 5 bases for V and 15 bases for J; bases not matched to a gene: 9. CDR3 size: 13 residues. The CDR3 here is CASSTIRDRGSYF. The CDR3 bases are TGTGCCAGCAGTACAATCAGGGACAGGGGGTCGTACTTC.

The CDR3 loop reads CASSLAGGTTDTQYF. CDR3 coding DNA: TGTGCCAGCAGTCTGGCGGGGGGAACCACAGATACGCAGTATTTT. The chain joins TRBV25-1 to TRBJ2-3; 8 bases align to TRBD2. V trimming: 5 bases; J trimming: 2 bases; junction bases outside the gene matches: 6. Germline V lookup: CDR1 MGHDK, CDR2 SYGVNS. The CDR3 sequence is 15 residues long.

This clonotype came up many times. The chain combines TRBV29-1 with TRBJ2-1; TRBD2 agrees at 12 bases. Germline CDR1 reads SQVTM; CDR2 reads ANQGSEA. The trim removed 4 bases at V and 9 bases at J, leaving 10 bases unmatched. This CDR3 is built from 15 residues. The CDR3 region is CSVGRGTSGYPEQFF. CDR3 nucleotide sequence: TGCAGCGTTGGGAGAGGGACTAGCGGGTATCCTGAGCAGTTCTTC.

The V gene is TRBV30, the J gene TRBJ1-1; D is unresolved. This CDR3 spans 13 amino acids. Germline V gene lookup returns CDR1 GTSNPN and CDR2 SVGIG (reference sequence). Trimming removed 5 bases at V and 4 bases at J, with 14 bases between. CDR3 in DNA: TGTGCCTGGTGGGGAGGGTGGGGCACTGAAGCTTTCTTT. It encodes CAWWGGWGTEAFF.

This clonotype was detected only a few times. This rearrangement joins TRBV5-1 to TRBJ2-2, with D hard to call. CDR1 is SGHRS and CDR2 is YFSETQ in the germline V gene. V was trimmed by 0 bases and J by 4 bases, leaving 10 bases between them. The CDR3 is 15 amino acids. The CDR3 sequence is CASSLVGITTGELFF. The DNA of the CDR3 is TGCGCCAGCAGCTTGGTGGGGATCACCACCGGGGAGCTGTTTTTT. The whole variable domain, remainder taken from reference TRBV5-1 and TRBJ2-2, is KAGVTQTPRYLIKTRGQQVTLSCSPISGHRSVSWYQQTPGQGLQFLFEYFSETQRNKGNFPGRFSGRQFSNSRSEMNVSTLELGDSALYLCASSLVGITTGELFFGEGSRLTVL.

Many counts were recorded for this clonotype. The chain has TRBV7-2 and TRBJ2-2; D tentatively reads TRBD1 or TRBD2 (5 bases each). CDR1 SGHTA and CDR2 FQGNSA come from the germline V gene. This CDR3 has 16 amino acids. V was cut by 1 base and J by 7 bases, with 16 bases left in between. CDR3 in amino acids: CASSLGAWGFHGELFF. The DNA for the CDR3 is TGTGCCAGCAGCTTAGGGGCTTGGGGGTTTCACGGGGAGCTGTTTTTT.

This rearrangement joins TRBV5-4 to TRBJ2-2; 8 nucleotides agree with TRBD2. Germline V gene sequence: CDR1 SGHNT, CDR2 YYREEE (reference sequence). The CDR3 covers 16 residues. The ends lost 4 bases at V and 5 bases at J; junction bases unmatched: 10. The CDR3 spells CASSRISGGKTGELFF. In nucleotides, the CDR3 is TGTGCCAGCAGCCGCATAAGCGGGGGTAAAACCGGGGAGCTGTTTTTT.

Concerning this clonotype itself: An end of the junction differs from the germline gene, which may be a read error. This chain links TRBV7-7 with TRBJ1-2, with D unclear. Germline V gives CDR1 SSHAT, CDR2 FNYEAQ (reference sequence). The CDR3 consists of 13 residues. The CDR3 coding sequence is TGTGCTAGCAGCAACCCGTCGGGGTCTGGCTACACCTTC. It yields the protein CASSNPSGSGYTF.

The rearrangement uses TRBV24-1 and TRBJ2-5; D may correspond to TRBD1 or TRBD2 (5 bases each). The CDR3 spans 13 residues. Germline loops: CDR1 KGHDR, CDR2 SFDVKD. Trimming pared 3 bases from V and 8 bases from J, leaving 12 bases between. CDR3 residues: CATSDRSGPTQYF. The CDR3 DNA reads TGTGCCACCAGTGATAGATCGGGGCCCACCCAGTACTTC.

This sequence joins TRBV6-1 and TRBJ2-7, with 10 bases fitting TRBD1. Germline V gene sequence: CDR1 MNHNS, CDR2 SASEGT. Germline trimming cut 6 bases from V and 5 bases from J; bases unmatched to any gene: 16. This CDR3 is built from 17 residues. The CDR3 nucleotides are TGTGCCAGCAGCCAAATCGTGGGACAGGGGAGTTGGAACGAGCAGTACTTC. Its translation is CASSQIVGQGSWNEQYF.